The present T cell receptor beta chain was sequenced within a study of CD4 T cells in relation to SARS-CoV-2 and coronaviruses. Study background: TCR beta CDR3s were sequenced after approximately nine-day antigen culture of PBMCs. Study-wide findings and caveats: Crossreactivity was assessed only for spike protein, not other viral proteins. Samples before the pandemic and after infection were not matched within any donor.

Clones were sequenced by immunoSEQ multiplex PCR, and TCRdb holds only the in-frame ones, with some missing. This table has under 25,000 clones, around 78% appearing once. Trimming cost V 4 bases and J 7 bases, with 13 bases left between them. This CDR3 comprises 14 residues. Per germline, CDR1 MNHGY and CDR2 SVAAGI. CD4+ T cells from unexposed donors were obtained before the COVID-19 pandemic (2011-2018). Isolation of CD4+ T cells took place after approximately 11 days in culture. Unexposed-donor CD4+ T cells were probed with SARS-CoV-2 S/N and four cold-coronavirus spikes, cells permitting. As to this clone: Its specificity is unknown.

The chain joins TRBV6-9 to TRBJ1-4; TRBD1 might be the D (6 bases). The TCR sequence derives from a human donor in good health. Source material: CD4+ T cells from PBMCs, cultured in vitro. The CDR3 DNA is TGTGCCAGCAGTTCACGACAGGCCGGTGAAAAACTGTTTTTT. Protein product: CASSSRQAGEKLFF.